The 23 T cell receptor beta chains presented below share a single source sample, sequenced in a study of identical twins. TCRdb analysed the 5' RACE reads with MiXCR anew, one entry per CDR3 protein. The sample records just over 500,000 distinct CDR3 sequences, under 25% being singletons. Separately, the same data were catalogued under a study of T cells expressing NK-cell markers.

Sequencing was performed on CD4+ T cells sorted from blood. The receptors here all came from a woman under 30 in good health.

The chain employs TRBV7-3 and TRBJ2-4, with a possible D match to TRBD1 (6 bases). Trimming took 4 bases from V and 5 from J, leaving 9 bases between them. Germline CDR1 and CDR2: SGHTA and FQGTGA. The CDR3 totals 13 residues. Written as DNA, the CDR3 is TGTGCCAGCAGCTCAGGGGCTCAAAACATTCAGTACTTC. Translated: CASSSGAQNIQYF.

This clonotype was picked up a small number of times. CDR3 loop: CASRRTGWETQYF. Written as DNA, the CDR3 is TGTGCCAGCAGGAGGACAGGGTGGGAGACCCAGTACTTC. The chain links TRBV6-1 to TRBJ2-5; TRBD1 agrees at 8 bases. Germline-derived CDR1 and CDR2 are MNHNS and SASEGT. Germline trimming cut 6 bases from V and 5 bases from J; bases unmatched to any gene: 5. The CDR3 is 13 residues long.

The CDR3 DNA reads TGCGCCAGCAGCTTTGGGACAATGAACACCGGGGAGCTGTTTTTT. Translated: CASSFGTMNTGELFF. This sequence joins TRBV5-1 and TRBJ2-2; tentative D call: TRBD1 (6 bases). There are 15 residues in the CDR3. V lost 2 bases, J lost 1 base, and 9 bases lay in between. Germline CDR1 is SGHRS and CDR2 is YFSETQ. Variable domain in full (rest from reference TRBV5-1 and TRBJ2-2): KAGVTQTPRYLIKTRGQQVTLSCSPISGHRSVSWYQQTPGQGLQFLFEYFSETQRNKGNFPGRFSGRQFSNSRSEMNVSTLELGDSALYLCASSFGTMNTGELFFGEGSRLTVL.

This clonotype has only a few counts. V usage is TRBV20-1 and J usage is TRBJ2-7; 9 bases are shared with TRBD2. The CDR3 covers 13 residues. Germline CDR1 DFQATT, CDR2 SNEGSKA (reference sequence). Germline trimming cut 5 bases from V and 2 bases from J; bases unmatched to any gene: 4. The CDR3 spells CSAALAGTYEQYF. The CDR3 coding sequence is TGCAGTGCTGCCCTAGCGGGGACCTACGAGCAGTACTTC.

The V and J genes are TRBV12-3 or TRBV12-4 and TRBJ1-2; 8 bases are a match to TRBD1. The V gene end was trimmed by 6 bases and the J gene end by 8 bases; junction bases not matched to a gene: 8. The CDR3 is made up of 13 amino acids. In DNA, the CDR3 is TGTGCCAGCAGAGAATTTGACAGGGGAGGCTACACCTTC. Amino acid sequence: CASREFDRGGYTF.

CDR3 sequence: CSARDDSGRWYEQFF. The CDR3, as DNA: TGCAGTGCTAGAGATGATAGCGGGAGATGGTACGAGCAGTTCTTC. The chain couples TRBV20-1 to TRBJ2-1; the match to TRBD2 covers 9 bases. The CDR3 contains 15 residues. The germline CDR1 and CDR2 sequences are DFQATT and SNEGSKA (reference sequence). The V gene end was trimmed by 0 bases and the J gene end by 10 bases; junction bases not matched to a gene: 10.

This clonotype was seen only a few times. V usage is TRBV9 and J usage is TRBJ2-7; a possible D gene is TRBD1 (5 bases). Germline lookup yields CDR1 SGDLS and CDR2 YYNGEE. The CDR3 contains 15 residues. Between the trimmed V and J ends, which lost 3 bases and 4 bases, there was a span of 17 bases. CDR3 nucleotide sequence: TGTGCCAGCAGCGCAAGACCAGGGAATCGATACGAGCAGTACTTC. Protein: CASSARPGNRYEQYF.

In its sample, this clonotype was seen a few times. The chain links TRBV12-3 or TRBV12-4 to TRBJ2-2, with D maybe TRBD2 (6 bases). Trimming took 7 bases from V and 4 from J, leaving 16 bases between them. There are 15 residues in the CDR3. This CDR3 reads CASIGTAGRTGELFF. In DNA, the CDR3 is TGTGCCAGCATCGGTACCGCGGGGCGCACCGGGGAGCTGTTTTTT.

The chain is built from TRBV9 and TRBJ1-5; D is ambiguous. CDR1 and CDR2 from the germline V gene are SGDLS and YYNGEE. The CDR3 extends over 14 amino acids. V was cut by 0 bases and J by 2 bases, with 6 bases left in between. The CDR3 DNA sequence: TGTGCCAGCAGCGTAGAGGCAGGCAATCAGCCCCAGCATTTT. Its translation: CASSVEAGNQPQHF.

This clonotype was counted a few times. This CDR3 reads CSGGQMNTGELFF. The CDR3 nucleotides read TGCAGCGGGGGACAGATGAACACCGGGGAGCTGTTTTTT. The V call is TRBV29-1, the J call TRBJ2-2; 7 nucleotides align to TRBD1. V lost 7 bases and J lost 1; bases outside the gene matches: 3. The CDR3 totals 13 residues. Germline loops: CDR1 SQVTM, CDR2 ANQGSEA.

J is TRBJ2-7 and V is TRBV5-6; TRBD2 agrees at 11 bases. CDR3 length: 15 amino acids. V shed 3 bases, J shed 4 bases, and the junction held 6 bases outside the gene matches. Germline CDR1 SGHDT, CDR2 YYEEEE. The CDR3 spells CASSSSSSGGYEQYF. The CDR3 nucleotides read TGTGCCAGCAGCTCCTCCTCTAGCGGGGGGTACGAGCAGTACTTC.

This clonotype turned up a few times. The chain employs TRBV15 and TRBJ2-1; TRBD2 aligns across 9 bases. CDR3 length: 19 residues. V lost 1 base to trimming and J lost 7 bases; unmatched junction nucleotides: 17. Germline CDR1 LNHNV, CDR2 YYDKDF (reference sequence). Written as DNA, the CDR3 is TGTGCCACCAGCAGAGGCTATACCCAAGCGGGAGGTTCGAGGAATGAGCAGTTCTTC. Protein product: CATSRGYTQAGGSRNEQFF.

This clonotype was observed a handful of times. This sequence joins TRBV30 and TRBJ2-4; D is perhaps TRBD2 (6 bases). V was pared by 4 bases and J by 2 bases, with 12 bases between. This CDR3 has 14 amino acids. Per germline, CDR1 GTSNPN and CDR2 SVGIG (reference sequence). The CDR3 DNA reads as TGTGCCTGGAACACAGGAGGGCCCAAAAACATTCAGTACTTC. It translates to CAWNTGGPKNIQYF.

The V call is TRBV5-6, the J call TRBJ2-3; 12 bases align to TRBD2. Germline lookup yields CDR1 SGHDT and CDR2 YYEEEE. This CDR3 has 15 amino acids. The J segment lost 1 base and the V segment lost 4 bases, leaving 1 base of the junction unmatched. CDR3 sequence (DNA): TGTGCCAGCAGCCGGACTAGCGGGGGCACAGATACGCAGTATTTT. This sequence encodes CASSRTSGGTDTQYF.

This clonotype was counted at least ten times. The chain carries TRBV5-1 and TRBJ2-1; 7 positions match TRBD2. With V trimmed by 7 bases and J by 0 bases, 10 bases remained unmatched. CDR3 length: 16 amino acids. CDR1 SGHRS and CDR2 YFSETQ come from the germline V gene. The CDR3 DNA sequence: TGCGCCAGCGGGGCTAGCGGAGGGTACTCCTACAATGAGCAGTTCTTC. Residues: CASGASGGYSYNEQFF.

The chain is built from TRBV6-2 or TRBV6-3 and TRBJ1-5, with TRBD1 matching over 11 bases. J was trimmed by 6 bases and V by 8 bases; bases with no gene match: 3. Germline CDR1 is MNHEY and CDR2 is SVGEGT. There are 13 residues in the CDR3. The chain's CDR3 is CASGGTGGQPQHF. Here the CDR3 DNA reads TGTGCCAGCGGGGGGACAGGGGGTCAGCCCCAGCATTTT.

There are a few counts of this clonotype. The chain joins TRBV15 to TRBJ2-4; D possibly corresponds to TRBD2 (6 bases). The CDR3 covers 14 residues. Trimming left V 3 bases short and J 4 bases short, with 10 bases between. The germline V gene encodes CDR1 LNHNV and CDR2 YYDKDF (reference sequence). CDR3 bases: TGTGCCACCAGCAGCGGGAGTCAGAAAAACATTCAGTACTTC. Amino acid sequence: CATSSGSQKNIQYF. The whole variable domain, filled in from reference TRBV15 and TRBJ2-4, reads DAMVIQNPRYQVTQFGKPVTLSCSQTLNHNVMYWYQQKSSQAPKLLFHYYDKDFNNEADTPDNFQSRRPNTSFCFLDIRSPGLGDTAMYLCATSSGSQKNIQYFGAGTRLSVL.

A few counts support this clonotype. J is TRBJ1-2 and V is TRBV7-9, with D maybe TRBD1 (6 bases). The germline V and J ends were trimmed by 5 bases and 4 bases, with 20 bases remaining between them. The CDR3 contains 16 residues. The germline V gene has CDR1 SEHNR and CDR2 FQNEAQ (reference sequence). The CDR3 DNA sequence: TGTGCCAGCAGCCGTATTTTTGGGAACAGGGCCTATGGCTACACCTTC. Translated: CASSRIFGNRAYGYTF.

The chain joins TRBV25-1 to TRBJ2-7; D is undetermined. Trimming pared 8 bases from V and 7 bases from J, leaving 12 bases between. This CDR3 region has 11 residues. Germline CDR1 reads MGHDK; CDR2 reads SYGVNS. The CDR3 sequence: CASRAFGEQYF. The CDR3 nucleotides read TGTGCCAGCCGGGCGTTCGGGGAGCAGTACTTC.

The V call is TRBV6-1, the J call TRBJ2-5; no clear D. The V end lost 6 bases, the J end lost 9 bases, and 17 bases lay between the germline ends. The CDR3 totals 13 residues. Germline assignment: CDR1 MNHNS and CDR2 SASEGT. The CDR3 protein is CASRRLAMPAQYF. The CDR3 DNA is TGTGCCAGCAGGAGACTTGCCATGCCCGCCCAGTACTTC.

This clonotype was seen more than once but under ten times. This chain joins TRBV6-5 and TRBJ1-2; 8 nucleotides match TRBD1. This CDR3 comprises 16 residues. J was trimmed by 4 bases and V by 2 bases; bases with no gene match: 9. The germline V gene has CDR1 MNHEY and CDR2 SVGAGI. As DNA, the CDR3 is TGTGCCAGCAGTTACACGCGGACAGGGCTGGCCTATGGCTACACCTTC. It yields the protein CASSYTRTGLAYGYTF.

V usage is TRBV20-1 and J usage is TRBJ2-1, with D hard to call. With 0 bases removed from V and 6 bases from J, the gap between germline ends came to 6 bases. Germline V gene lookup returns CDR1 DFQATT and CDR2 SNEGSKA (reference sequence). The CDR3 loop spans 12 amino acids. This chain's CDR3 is CSAREATNEQFF. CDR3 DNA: TGCAGTGCTAGAGAGGCCACCAATGAGCAGTTCTTC.

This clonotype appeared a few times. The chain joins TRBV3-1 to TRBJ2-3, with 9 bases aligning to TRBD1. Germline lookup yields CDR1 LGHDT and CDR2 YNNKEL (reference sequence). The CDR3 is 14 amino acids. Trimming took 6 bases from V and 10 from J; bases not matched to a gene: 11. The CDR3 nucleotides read TGTGCCAGCAGGCCGGGACAGGGATCCGGTCCGCAGTATTTT. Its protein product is CASRPGQGSGPQYF.